This T cell receptor (beta chain) appears in the sequencing data of a study of regulatory T cells in long-lasting Graves disease. Study-level findings and limits: Blood alone, not thyroid tissue, was studied. Patients whose Graves' disease persisted exhibited lower TCR diversity than those newly diagnosed. Persistent disease was associated with favored TRBV28 usage and with favored use of TRBJ1-2 and TRBJ2-5.

Time point given: newly diagnosed GD, antithyroid drugs for less than 3 months. The TCR library was made from RNA that had been extracted from PBMCs in TRIzol. The CDR3 has 16 amino acids. The V segment lost 7 bases and the J segment 6 bases; nucleotides outside the gene matches: 16. Germline CDR1 reads SNHLY; CDR2 reads FYNNEI. Building the TCR beta libraries relied on iRepertoire HTBI primers, and CDR3 regions underwent Arm-PCR. Each CDR3 protein gets one entry after TCRdb re-called the multiplex PCR reads with MiXCR. The sample consists of 530,000 or so distinct CDR3 sequences, approximately 15% of them appearing once. There are many counts of this clonotype. The antigen remains unidentified. The data were also submitted as part of a second study, on T cells in Graves' hyperthyroidism and ophthalmopathy. That source adds: Investigators excluded patients with uncontrolled infection, other autoimmune disease, pregnancy or lactation.

The source material was peripheral blood mononuclear cells (PBMCs), sampled at new diagnosis, from a patient treated with antithyroid drugs. This clonotype originated in a man aged 30 to 45 with Graves disease. The V gene is TRBV2, the J gene TRBJ2-7, with 9 positions matching TRBD2. The DNA for the CDR3 is TGTGCCAGCACCCTGGGGCGCGGGAGGGCGCCCGGCGAGCAGTACTTC. Translated: CASTLGRGRAPGEQYF.